Below, 9 T cell receptor beta chains from the same sample are listed, as sequenced in a study of cytomegalovirus exposure and HLA in healthy donors. Primers included in the PCR were 60 Vbeta and 13 Jbeta primers. Method: immunoSEQ multiplex PCR; TCRdb's copy keeps in-frame clones and lacks some. The sample includes 90,000 to 120,000 clones, about 79% of them seen just once. Material: PBMCs. The receptors here all came from a female donor in good health and CMV-seropositive.

This chain joins TRBV6-5 and TRBJ2-5; 7 nucleotides agree with TRBD1. The CDR3 extends over 14 amino acids. Germline-derived CDR1 and CDR2 are MNHEY and SVGAGI. V lost 5 bases to trimming and J lost 6 bases; unmatched junction nucleotides: 9. CDR3 amino acids: CASSRGRQGQTQYF. CDR3 DNA sequence: TGTGCCAGCAGTAGGGGCCGACAGGGTCAGACCCAGTACTTC.

This clone has more than one count but fewer than ten. In DNA, the CDR3 is TGTGCCAGCTCACCAAGGCTAGCGACAGATACGCAGTATTTT. This translates into CASSPRLATDTQYF. V and J are TRBV18 and TRBJ2-3, with a possible D match to TRBD2 (6 bases). The CDR3 runs to 14 residues. The V gene lost 2 bases and the J gene lost 3 bases, with 9 bases spanning the gap. Germline V gene data show CDR1 as KGHSH and CDR2 as LQKENI.

The chain combines TRBV7-8 with TRBJ1-4; D may be TRBD1 (5 bases). V was cut by 1 base and J by 4 bases, with 13 bases left in between. CDR1 and CDR2 from the germline V gene are SGHVS and FQNEAQ. The CDR3 length is 16 residues. CDR3 amino acids: CASSLGGVRGNEKLFF. DNA for the CDR3: TGTGCCAGCAGCTTAGGGGGGGTACGAGGTAATGAAAAACTGTTTTTT.

This clone is classed as medium-sized (0.01 to 0.1%). DNA for the CDR3: TGCGCCAGCAGTGATAGAAATCGTAAGTCCTACGAGCAGTACTTC. This sequence encodes CASSDRNRKSYEQYF. The genes are TRBV10-2 and TRBJ2-7; D ambiguous. V was cut by 3 bases and J by 1 base, with 13 bases left in between. In germline, CDR1 is WSHSY, CDR2 SAAADI. The CDR3 contains 15 residues.

The CDR3 spells CASNSRRAKNIQYF. CDR3 nucleotides: TGTGCCAGCAACTCGCGGAGAGCCAAAAACATTCAGTACTTC. This sequence joins TRBV6-5 and TRBJ2-4, with no clear D. The germline V gene has CDR1 MNHEY and CDR2 SVGAGI. With 7 bases removed from V and 0 bases from J, the gap between germline ends came to 10 bases. The CDR3 runs to 14 residues.

The rearrangement uses TRBV20-1 and TRBJ1-1; no clear D. Germline loops: CDR1 DFQATT, CDR2 SNEGSKA (reference sequence). Trimming left V 5 bases short and J 2 bases short, with 6 bases between. CDR3 length equals 11 residues. CDR3 sequence (DNA): TGCAGTGCTCCCTCCAACACTGAAGCTTTCTTT. This sequence encodes CSAPSNTEAFF.

This chain connects TRBV30 to TRBJ1-1; TRBD1 agrees at 8 bases. V was clipped by 4 bases and J by 5 bases; unmatched bases: 9. CDR1 and CDR2 from the germline V gene are GTSNPN and SVGIG (reference sequence). This CDR3 has 14 residues. The CDR3 reads CAWNLDRGETEAFF. CDR3 in DNA: TGTGCCTGGAATCTTGACAGGGGAGAAACTGAAGCTTTCTTT.

The V gene is TRBV7-8, the J gene TRBJ1-1; 7 bases line up with TRBD1. This CDR3 is 15 amino acids long. Germline CDR1 SGHVS, CDR2 FQNEAQ. V gave up 6 bases and J gave up 1 base; unmatched junction bases: 8. The DNA of the CDR3 is TGTGCCAGCAGAAACACAGGGGCCCCGAACACTGAAGCTTTCTTT. It yields the protein CASRNTGAPNTEAFF.

The V and J genes are TRBV7-2 and TRBJ2-7, with D unclear. Trimming left V 2 bases short and J 6 bases short, with 8 bases between. Germline loops: CDR1 SGHTA, CDR2 FQGNSA. The CDR3 totals 12 residues. The CDR3 region is CASSLLPGEQYF. The CDR3 region has the DNA TGTGCCAGCAGCTTATTACCGGGCGAGCAGTACTTC.